The 29 T cell receptor beta chains reported below all come from one sample, sequenced in a study of vaccination and CD4 T cells after COVID-19. TCRdb passed the PCR reads through MiXCR, listing each CDR3 protein once. The table includes about 18,000 distinct CDR3 sequences, just over 60% detected once. This specimen consisted of CD4+ T cells from blood, obtained after SARS-CoV-2 vaccination. Source of these receptors: a human donor who had recovered from COVID-19.

This clonotype showed up just a few times. The rearrangement uses TRBV20-1 and TRBJ2-3, with 9 nucleotides matching TRBD2. Germline loops: CDR1 DFQATT, CDR2 SNEGSKA (reference sequence). This CDR3 has 15 amino acids. Germline trimming cut 3 bases from V and 4 bases from J; bases unmatched to any gene: 8. The CDR3 sequence is CSASRLAGLADTQYF. The CDR3, as DNA: TGCAGTGCTAGTCGCCTAGCGGGACTCGCAGATACGCAGTATTTT.

The gene calls are TRBV20-1 and TRBJ1-5; TRBD1 agrees at 10 bases. CDR3 length equals 15 residues. Per germline, CDR1 DFQATT and CDR2 SNEGSKA (reference sequence). V was pared by 7 bases and J by 2 bases, with 8 bases of the junction left unmatched. For the CDR3, the DNA is TGCAGTGTTACGACAGGGGGCGCAGGCAATCAGCCCCAGCATTTT. This codes for CSVTTGGAGNQPQHF.

The chain combines TRBV20-1 with TRBJ2-7, with TRBD2 identical over 8 bases. The V gene end was trimmed by 4 bases and the J gene end by 4 bases; junction bases not matched to a gene: 9. Germline V CDR1 and CDR2: DFQATT, SNEGSKA (reference sequence). The CDR3 sequence is 14 residues long. The CDR3 sequence: CSAKPLADLYEQYF. For the CDR3, the DNA is TGCAGTGCTAAACCACTAGCGGACTTATACGAGCAGTACTTC.

This clonotype was picked up one time. V gene TRBV2 combines with J gene TRBJ2-5; D call uncertain. The CDR3 runs to 11 residues. Germline V gives CDR1 SNHLY, CDR2 FYNNEI. Trimming took 6 bases from V and 5 from J, leaving 7 bases between them. The CDR3 sequence: CASSSKETQYF. The CDR3 nucleotides read TGTGCCAGCAGCTCAAAGGAGACCCAGTACTTC.

In nucleotides, the CDR3 is TGTGCCAGCAGTGTGCTAGTTCAGCCCCAGCATTTT. Amino acid sequence: CASSVLVQPQHF. The rearrangement joins TRBV2 to TRBJ1-5; D uncertain. V lost 4 bases and J lost 6, with 7 bases in between. From germline, CDR1 is SNHLY and CDR2 FYNNEI. CDR3 length equals 12 residues. Using reference TRBV2 and TRBJ1-5 for the parts outside the CDR3, the full variable domain is EPEVTQTPSHQVTQMGQEVILRCVPISNHLYFYWYRQILGQKVEFLVSFYNNEISEKSEIFDDQFSVERPDGSNFTLKIRSTKLEDSAMYFCASSVLVQPQHFGDGTRLSIL.

The rearrangement joins TRBV24-1 to TRBJ2-3; 8 bases match TRBD1. The trim removed 6 bases at V and 0 bases at J, leaving 4 bases unmatched. The CDR3 loop spans 15 amino acids. Germline-derived CDR1 and CDR2 are KGHDR and SFDVKD. CDR3 bases: TGTGCCACCAGTCGCCAGGGGGCGAGCACAGATACGCAGTATTTT. Its protein is CATSRQGASTDTQYF.

The chain has TRBV6-5 and TRBJ2-2, with D possibly being TRBD1 (6 bases). The germline CDR1 and CDR2 sequences are MNHEY and SVGAGI. Between the trimmed V and J ends, which lost 2 bases and 5 bases, there was a span of 12 bases. The CDR3 covers 15 residues. The CDR3 bases are TGTGCCAGCAGTTACCCAGGGGAAGGAACCGGGGAGCTGTTTTTT. It yields the protein CASSYPGEGTGELFF.

The CDR3 bases are TGTGCCAGCTCACCTACAGGGCAGGGTCACTATGGCTACACCTTC. Amino acids: CASSPTGQGHYGYTF. The V call is TRBV18, the J call TRBJ1-2; D possibly corresponds to TRBD1 (6 bases). The CDR3 loop spans 15 amino acids. The germline gives CDR1 KGHSH, CDR2 LQKENI. V lost 3 bases and J 3 bases, leaving 14 bases between the germline ends.

The V gene is TRBV10-3, the J gene TRBJ2-2, with unresolved D. Germline-derived CDR1 and CDR2 are ENHRY and SYGVKD. V was pared by 10 bases and J by 1 base, with 13 bases between. The CDR3 has 14 amino acids. The CDR3 here is CANARVRNTGELFF. The CDR3 bases are TGTGCCAACGCCCGGGTTCGGAACACCGGGGAGCTGTTTTTT.

The V call is TRBV12-1, the J call TRBJ2-7; whether TRBD1, the table's D call, matches the DNA was not checked. TRBV12-1 is a pseudogene locus. CDR3 length equals 12 residues. The CDR3 reads CASSLRSPGRYF. The CDR3 nucleotides are TGTGCCAGCAGCCTCAGATCCCCCGGCCGGTACTTC.

This sequence joins TRBV25-1 and TRBJ1-6, with unresolved D. Germline CDR1 is MGHDK and CDR2 is SYGVNS. Trimming shortened V by 0 bases and J by 5 bases, and 17 bases separated the two germline ends. The CDR3 is 18 residues long. The CDR3 protein is CASSEYVGLHLDNSPLHF. The CDR3 coding sequence is TGTGCCAGCAGTGAATATGTAGGACTCCACCTTGATAATTCACCCCTCCACTTT.

The rearrangement uses TRBV21-1 and TRBJ2-3; TRBD1, the table's D call, lacks a check against the DNA. TRBV21-1 is assigned pseudogene status. The CDR3 contains 16 residues. DNA for the CDR3: TGTGCCAGCAGTCCATCAGTACAGGGGGGCACAGATACGCAGTATTTT. It translates to CASSPSVQGGTDTQYF.

The CDR3 protein is CASSSYRMGEQFF. CDR3 nucleotide sequence: TGTGCCAGCAGCTCCTACCGCATGGGTGAGCAGTTCTTC. The J gene is TRBJ2-1, the V gene TRBV7-9; no definite D call. Trimming cost V 4 bases and J 9 bases, with 13 bases left between them. Germline assignment: CDR1 SEHNR and CDR2 FQNEAQ (reference sequence). The length of the CDR3 is 13 residues. The entire variable domain, with the rest obtained from reference TRBV7-9 and TRBJ2-1, is as follows: DTGVSQNPRHKITKRGQNVTFRCDPISEHNRLYWYRQTLGQGPEFLTYFQNEAQLEKSRLLSDRFSAERPKGSFSTLEIQRTEQGDSAMYLCASSSYRMGEQFFGPGTRLTVL.

The rearrangement links TRBV28 to TRBJ2-7; 12 nucleotides line up with TRBD2. Germline V gene data show CDR1 as MDHEN and CDR2 as SYDVKM. J gave up 0 bases and V 4 bases, and 13 bases lay outside the gene matches. The CDR3 is 19 residues long. The CDR3 reads CASSSGTSGSYVFSYEQYF. CDR3 sequence (DNA): TGTGCCAGCAGTTCGGGGACTAGCGGGTCGTACGTCTTCTCCTACGAGCAGTACTTC.

The chain is built from TRBV19 and TRBJ2-4, with D possibly TRBD1 on 5 matching bases. V was shortened by 6 bases and J by 2 bases, with 11 bases between the two germline ends. Germline V gene lookup returns CDR1 LNHDA and CDR2 SQIVND (reference sequence). This CDR3 has 14 residues. This CDR3 reads CASRKVGPKNIQYF. The CDR3 bases are TGTGCCAGTAGGAAGGTGGGGCCCAAAAACATTCAGTACTTC.

The chain employs TRBV10-3 and TRBJ2-7, with D perhaps TRBD2 (7 bases). This CDR3 contains 15 residues. The ends were cut back, 0 bases at V and 2 bases at J, with 11 bases in the middle. The V gene's germline CDR1 is ENHRY and CDR2 SYGVKD. The DNA for the CDR3 is TGTGCCATCAGTGAGTCGACGGGGGGCACCTACGAGCAGTACTTC. This gives the protein CAISESTGGTYEQYF.

The chain employs TRBV6-2 or TRBV6-3 and TRBJ2-7, with 9 bases lining up with TRBD2. V dropped 5 bases and J dropped 5; count of bases not matched to a gene: 10. Germline CDR1 is MNHEY and CDR2 is SVGEGT. This CDR3 is 15 amino acids long. CDR3 bases: TGTGCCAGCAGTCCCCTAGCGGGATTCGTCAACGAGCAGTACTTC. Translation: CASSPLAGFVNEQYF.

The rearrangement links TRBV15 to TRBJ1-5; tentatively, D is TRBD1 (6 bases). The germline gives CDR1 LNHNV, CDR2 YYDKDF (reference sequence). Trimming removed 0 bases at V and 7 bases at J, with 13 bases between. This CDR3 has 15 residues. CDR3 DNA sequence: TGTGCCACCAGCAGAGACTCACAGGGTTTCCAGCCCCAGCATTTT. Translating gives CATSRDSQGFQPQHF.

V and J are TRBV6-4 and TRBJ2-3, with 7 bases matching TRBD2. Germline trimming cut 4 bases from V and 2 bases from J; bases unmatched to any gene: 3. Germline V gene sequence: CDR1 MRHNA, CDR2 SNTAGT. The CDR3 sequence is 14 residues long. The chain's CDR3 is CASSVGLSTDTQYF. CDR3 nucleotides: TGTGCCAGCAGTGTGGGACTATCCACAGATACGCAGTATTTT.

The chain links TRBV4-1 to TRBJ2-6; the D call may be TRBD1 or TRBD2 (6 bases each). V lost 1 base, J lost 0 bases, and 13 bases lay in between. The CDR3 runs 18 residues. From germline, CDR1 is MGHRA and CDR2 YSYEKL. The CDR3 spells CASSQVRGVRSGANVLTF. The CDR3 nucleotides read TGCGCCAGCAGCCAAGTGAGGGGGGTTCGCTCTGGGGCCAACGTCCTGACTTTC.

The rearrangement uses TRBV24-1 and TRBJ2-6; TRBD1 aligns across 9 bases. This CDR3 is 22 amino acids long. Per germline, CDR1 KGHDR and CDR2 SFDVKD. Trimming took 4 bases from V and 0 from J; bases not matched to a gene: 18. The CDR3 here is CATSESPGQGRLRSSGANVLTF. In DNA, the CDR3 is TGTGCCACCAGTGAGAGTCCGGGACAGGGAAGATTGAGGTCCTCTGGGGCCAACGTCCTGACTTTC.

The genes are TRBV20-1 and TRBJ2-1, with 9 nucleotides matching TRBD2. V dropped 7 bases and J dropped 0; count of bases not matched to a gene: 7. CDR3 length equals 15 residues. Germline CDR1 DFQATT, CDR2 SNEGSKA (reference sequence). This CDR3 is CSGQAGGVSYNEQFF. The CDR3 DNA sequence: TGCAGTGGACAAGCGGGAGGCGTCTCCTACAATGAGCAGTTCTTC.

A note on this clonotype: Mismatch with germline at one junction end may stem from a read error. This sequence joins TRBV19 and TRBJ2-1; the match to TRBD2 covers 7 bases. The CDR3 has 13 amino acids. Germline lookup yields CDR1 LNHDA and CDR2 SQIVND (reference sequence). CDR3 protein: CASRAGEYSEQFF. The CDR3 DNA reads as TGTGCTAGTAGGGCGGGAGAGTATAGTGAGCAGTTCTTC.

The chain couples TRBV6-5 to TRBJ1-1; D not certain. The V end was cut by 2 bases, the J end by 3 bases, with 22 bases between. Germline V CDR1 and CDR2: MNHEY, SVGAGI. CDR3 length: 18 amino acids. In nucleotides, the CDR3 is TGTGCCAGCAGTTACCCCACTCTAGGAACCCGTTGGGACACTGAAGCTTTCTTT. Its translation is CASSYPTLGTRWDTEAFF.

J is TRBJ2-1 and V is TRBV20-1, with 7 bases fitting TRBD2. Germline loops: CDR1 DFQATT, CDR2 SNEGSKA (reference sequence). The trim removed 6 bases at V and 7 bases at J, leaving 6 bases unmatched. The CDR3 extends over 12 amino acids. This CDR3 is CSAGGPRNEQFF. In nucleotides, the CDR3 is TGCAGTGCGGGAGGGCCAAGGAATGAGCAGTTCTTC.

This chain's CDR3 is CASSNSGIMLEQYF. The CDR3 DNA reads TGCGCCAGCAGTAATAGCGGAATTATGCTCGAGCAGTACTTC. The J gene is TRBJ2-7, the V gene TRBV10-1; tentative D call: TRBD2 (6 bases). The V gene's germline CDR1 is WNHNN and CDR2 SYGVQD (reference sequence). V lost 5 bases and J 6 bases, leaving 17 bases between the germline ends. The CDR3 runs to 14 residues.

Only a few counts were recorded for this clonotype. This chain joins TRBV20-1 and TRBJ1-4; TRBD1 is a possible D gene (5 bases). The V gene lost 2 bases and the J gene lost 6 bases, with 10 bases spanning the gap. In germline, CDR1 is DFQATT, CDR2 SNEGSKA (reference sequence). The CDR3 has 13 amino acids. This chain's CDR3 is CSARTGGDEKLFF. The CDR3 DNA follows: TGCAGTGCTAGAACGGGGGGTGATGAAAAACTGTTTTTT.

This clonotype occurred a few times. The chain carries TRBV28 and TRBJ1-2; 8 nucleotides align to TRBD1. This CDR3 comprises 16 residues. V lost 6 bases to trimming and J lost 1 base; unmatched junction nucleotides: 10. Germline V gene data show CDR1 as MDHEN and CDR2 as SYDVKM. The CDR3 protein is CASRNTGGEINYGYTF. CDR3 nucleotides: TGTGCCAGCAGAAACACAGGGGGGGAGATTAACTATGGCTACACCTTC.

This chain connects TRBV20-1 to TRBJ1-5; 7 bases fit TRBD1. This CDR3 has 17 amino acids. V lost 1 base to trimming and J lost 6 bases; unmatched junction nucleotides: 15. The germline V gene has CDR1 DFQATT and CDR2 SNEGSKA (reference sequence). The CDR3 is CSARGPETGLFGQPQHF. CDR3 nucleotide sequence: TGCAGTGCTAGAGGGCCGGAGACAGGGCTCTTCGGTCAGCCCCAGCATTTT.